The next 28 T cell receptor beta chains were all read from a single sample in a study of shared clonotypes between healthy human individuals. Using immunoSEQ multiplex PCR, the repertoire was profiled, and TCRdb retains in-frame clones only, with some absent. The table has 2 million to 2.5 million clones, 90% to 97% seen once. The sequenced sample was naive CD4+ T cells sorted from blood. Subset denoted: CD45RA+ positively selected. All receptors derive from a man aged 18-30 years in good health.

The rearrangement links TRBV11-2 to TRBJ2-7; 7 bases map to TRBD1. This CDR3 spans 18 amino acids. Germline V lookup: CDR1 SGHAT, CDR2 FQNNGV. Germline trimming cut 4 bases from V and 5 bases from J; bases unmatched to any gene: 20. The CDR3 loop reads CASSSYGQEVLFIDEQYF. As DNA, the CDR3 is TGTGCCAGCAGCTCATACGGACAGGAGGTCCTCTTCATCGACGAGCAGTACTTC.

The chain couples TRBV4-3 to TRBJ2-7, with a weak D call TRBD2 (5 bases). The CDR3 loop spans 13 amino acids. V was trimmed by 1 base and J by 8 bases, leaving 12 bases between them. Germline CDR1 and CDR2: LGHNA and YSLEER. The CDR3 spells CASSQGQWEKQYF. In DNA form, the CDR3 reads TGCGCCAGCAGCCAAGGCCAATGGGAGAAGCAGTACTTC.

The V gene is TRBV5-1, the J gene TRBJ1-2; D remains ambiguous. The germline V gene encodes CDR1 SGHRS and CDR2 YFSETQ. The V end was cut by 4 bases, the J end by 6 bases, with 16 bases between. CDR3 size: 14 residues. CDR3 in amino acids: CASSLDLASNGYTF. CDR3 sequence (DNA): TGCGCCAGCAGCCTCGATCTGGCTTCGAATGGCTACACCTTC.

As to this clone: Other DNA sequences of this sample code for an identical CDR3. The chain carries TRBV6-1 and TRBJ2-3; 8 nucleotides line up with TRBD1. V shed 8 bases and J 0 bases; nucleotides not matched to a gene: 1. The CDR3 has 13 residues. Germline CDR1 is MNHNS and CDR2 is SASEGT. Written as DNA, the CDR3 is TGTGCCAGCCGACAGGGGAGCACAGATACGCAGTATTTT. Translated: CASRQGSTDTQYF.

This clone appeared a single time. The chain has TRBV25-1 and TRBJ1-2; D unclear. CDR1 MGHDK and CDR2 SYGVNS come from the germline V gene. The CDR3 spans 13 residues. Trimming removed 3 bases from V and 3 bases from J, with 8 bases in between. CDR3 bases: TGTGCCAGCAGTGAGCCGGGTTACTATGGCTACACCTTC. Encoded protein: CASSEPGYYGYTF.

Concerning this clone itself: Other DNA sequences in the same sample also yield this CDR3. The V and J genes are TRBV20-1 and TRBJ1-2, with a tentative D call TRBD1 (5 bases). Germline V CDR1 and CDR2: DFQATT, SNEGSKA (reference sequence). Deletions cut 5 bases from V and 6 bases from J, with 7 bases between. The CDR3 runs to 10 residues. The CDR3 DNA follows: TGCAGTGCTCCACAGGATGGCTACACCTTC. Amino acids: CSAPQDGYTF.

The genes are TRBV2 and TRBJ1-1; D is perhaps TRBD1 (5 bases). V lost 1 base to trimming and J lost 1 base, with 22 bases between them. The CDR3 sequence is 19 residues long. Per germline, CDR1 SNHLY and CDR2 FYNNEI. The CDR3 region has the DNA TGTGCCAGCAGTGAAGAATTTAAGGGGAAGGGACTGTCGAACACTGAAGCTTTCTTT. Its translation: CASSEEFKGKGLSNTEAFF.

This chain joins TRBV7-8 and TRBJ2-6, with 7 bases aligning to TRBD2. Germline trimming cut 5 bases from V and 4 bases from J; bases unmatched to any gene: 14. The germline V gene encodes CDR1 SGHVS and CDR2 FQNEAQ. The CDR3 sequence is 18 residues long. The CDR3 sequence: CASSQTSWGGVGANVLTF. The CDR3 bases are TGTGCCAGCAGCCAGACCTCCTGGGGGGGTGTCGGGGCCAACGTCCTGACTTTC.

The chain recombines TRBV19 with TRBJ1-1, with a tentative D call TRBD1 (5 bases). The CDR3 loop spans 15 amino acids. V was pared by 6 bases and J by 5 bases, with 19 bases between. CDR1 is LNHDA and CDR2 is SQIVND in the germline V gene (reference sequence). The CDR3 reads CASRRYSEGRTEAFF. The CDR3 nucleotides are TGTGCCAGTAGAAGATATAGTGAGGGGCGGACTGAAGCTTTCTTT.

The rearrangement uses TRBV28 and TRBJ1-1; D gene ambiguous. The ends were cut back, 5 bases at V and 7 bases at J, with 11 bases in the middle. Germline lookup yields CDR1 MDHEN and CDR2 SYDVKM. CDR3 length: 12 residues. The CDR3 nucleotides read TGTGCCAGCAGTCTAGGGTTTGGTGAAGCTTTCTTT. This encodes CASSLGFGEAFF.

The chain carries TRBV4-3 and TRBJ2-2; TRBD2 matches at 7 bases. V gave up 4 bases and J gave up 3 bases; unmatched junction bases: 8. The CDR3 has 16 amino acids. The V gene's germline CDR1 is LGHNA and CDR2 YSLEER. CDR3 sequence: CASSPQGSGYTGELFF. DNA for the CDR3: TGCGCCAGCAGCCCCCAGGGTAGCGGGTACACCGGGGAGCTGTTTTTT.

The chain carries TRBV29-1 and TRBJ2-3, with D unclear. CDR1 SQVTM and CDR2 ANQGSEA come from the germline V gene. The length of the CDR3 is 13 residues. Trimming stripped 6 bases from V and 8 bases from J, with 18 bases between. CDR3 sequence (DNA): TGCAGCGTCGCTGAAGCTCCCCCGGCTACGCAGTATTTT. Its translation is CSVAEAPPATQYF.

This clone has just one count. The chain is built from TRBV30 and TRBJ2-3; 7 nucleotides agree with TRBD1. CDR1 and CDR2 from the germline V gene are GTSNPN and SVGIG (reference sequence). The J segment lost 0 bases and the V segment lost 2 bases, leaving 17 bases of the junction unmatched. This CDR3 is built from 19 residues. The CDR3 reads CAWSRISIFGTASTDTQYF. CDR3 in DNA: TGTGCCTGGAGTCGCATCTCGATTTTCGGGACAGCTAGCACAGATACGCAGTATTTT.

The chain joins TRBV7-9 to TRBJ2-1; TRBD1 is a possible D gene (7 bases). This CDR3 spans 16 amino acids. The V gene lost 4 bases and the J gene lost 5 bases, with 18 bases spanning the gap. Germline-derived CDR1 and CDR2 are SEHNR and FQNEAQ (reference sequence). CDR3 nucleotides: TGTGCCAGCAGCTCACAGGGGCCTCGGAGGGACAATGAGCAGTTCTTC. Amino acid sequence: CASSSQGPRRDNEQFF. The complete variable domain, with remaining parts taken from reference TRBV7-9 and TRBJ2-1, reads DTGVSQNPRHKITKRGQNVTFRCDPISEHNRLYWYRQTLGQGPEFLTYFQNEAQLEKSRLLSDRFSAERPKGSFSTLEIQRTEQGDSAMYLCASSSQGPRRDNEQFFGPGTRLTVL.

The CDR3 region has the DNA TGTGCCAGCAGTCCCGCGGGGCAAGAGACCCAGTACTTC. This translates into CASSPAGQETQYF. The V and J genes are TRBV25-1 and TRBJ2-5; D possibly corresponds to TRBD2 (6 bases). V gave up 5 bases and J gave up 2 bases, with 9 bases separating them. The CDR3 is 13 residues long. CDR1 MGHDK and CDR2 SYGVNS come from the germline V gene. The complete variable domain, with remaining parts taken from reference TRBV25-1 and TRBJ2-5, reads EADIYQTPRYLVIGTGKKITLECSQTMGHDKMYWYQQDPGMELHLIHYSYGVNSTEKGDLSSESTVSRIRTEHFPLTLESARPSHTSQYLCASSPAGQETQYFGPGTRLLVL.

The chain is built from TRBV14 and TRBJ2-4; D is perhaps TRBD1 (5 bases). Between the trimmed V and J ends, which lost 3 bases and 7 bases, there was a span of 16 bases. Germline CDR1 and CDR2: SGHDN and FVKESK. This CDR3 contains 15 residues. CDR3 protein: CASSQIRGPVNIQYF. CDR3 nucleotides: TGTGCCAGCAGCCAGATTAGGGGTCCGGTTAACATTCAGTACTTC.

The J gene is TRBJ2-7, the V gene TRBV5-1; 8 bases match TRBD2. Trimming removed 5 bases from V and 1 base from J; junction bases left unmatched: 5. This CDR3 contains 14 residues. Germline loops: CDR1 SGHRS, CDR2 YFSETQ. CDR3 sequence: CASSSVAGSYEQYF. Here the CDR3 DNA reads TGCGCCAGCAGTTCTGTAGCGGGATCCTACGAGCAGTACTTC.

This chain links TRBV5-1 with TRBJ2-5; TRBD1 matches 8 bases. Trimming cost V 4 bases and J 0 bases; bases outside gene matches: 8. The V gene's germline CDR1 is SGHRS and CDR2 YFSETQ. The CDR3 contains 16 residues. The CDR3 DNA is TGCGCCAGCAGCACCCGAGGACAGGGCAACCAAGAGACCCAGTACTTC. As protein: CASSTRGQGNQETQYF.

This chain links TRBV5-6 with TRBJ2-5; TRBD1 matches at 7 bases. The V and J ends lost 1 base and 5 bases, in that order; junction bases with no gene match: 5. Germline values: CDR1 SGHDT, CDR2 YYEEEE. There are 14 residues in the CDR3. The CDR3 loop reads CASSLIGGRETQYF. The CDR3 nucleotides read TGTGCCAGCAGCTTGATAGGGGGCAGGGAGACCCAGTACTTC. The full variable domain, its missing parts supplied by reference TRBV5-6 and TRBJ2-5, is DAGVTQSPTHLIKTRGQQVTLRCSPKSGHDTVSWYQQALGQGPQFIFQYYEEEERQRGNFPDRFSGHQFPNYSSELNVNALLLGDSALYLCASSLIGGRETQYFGPGTRLLVL.

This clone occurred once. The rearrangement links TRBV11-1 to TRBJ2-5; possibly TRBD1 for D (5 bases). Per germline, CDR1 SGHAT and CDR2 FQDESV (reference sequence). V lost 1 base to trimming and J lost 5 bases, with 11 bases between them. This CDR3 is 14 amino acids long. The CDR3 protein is CASSLEGAGETQYF. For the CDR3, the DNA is TGTGCCAGCAGCTTAGAAGGGGCCGGTGAGACCCAGTACTTC.

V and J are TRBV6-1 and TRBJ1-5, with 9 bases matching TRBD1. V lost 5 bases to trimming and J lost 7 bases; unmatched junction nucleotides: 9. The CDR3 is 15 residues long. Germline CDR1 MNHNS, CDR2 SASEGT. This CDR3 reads CASSIQQGATQPQHF. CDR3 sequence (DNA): TGTGCCAGCAGTATACAACAGGGGGCAACCCAGCCCCAGCATTTT.

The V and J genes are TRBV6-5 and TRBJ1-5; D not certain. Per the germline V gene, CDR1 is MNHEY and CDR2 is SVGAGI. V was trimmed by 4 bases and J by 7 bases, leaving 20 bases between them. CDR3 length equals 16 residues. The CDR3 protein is CASSLFYTGFEQPQHF. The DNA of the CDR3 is TGTGCCAGCAGTTTATTTTATACTGGGTTTGAGCAGCCCCAGCATTTT.

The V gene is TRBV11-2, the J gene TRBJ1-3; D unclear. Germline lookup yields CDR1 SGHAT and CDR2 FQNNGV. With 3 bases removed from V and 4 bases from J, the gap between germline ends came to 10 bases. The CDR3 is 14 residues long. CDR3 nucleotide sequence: TGTGCCAGCAGCTTCACATCTGCGGGAAACACCATATATTTT. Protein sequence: CASSFTSAGNTIYF.

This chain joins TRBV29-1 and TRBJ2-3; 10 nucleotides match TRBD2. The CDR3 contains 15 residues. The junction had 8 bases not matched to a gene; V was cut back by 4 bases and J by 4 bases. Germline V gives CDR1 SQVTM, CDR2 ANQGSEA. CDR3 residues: CSVGLAGAVADTQYF. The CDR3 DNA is TGCAGCGTTGGGCTAGCGGGAGCTGTGGCAGATACGCAGTATTTT.

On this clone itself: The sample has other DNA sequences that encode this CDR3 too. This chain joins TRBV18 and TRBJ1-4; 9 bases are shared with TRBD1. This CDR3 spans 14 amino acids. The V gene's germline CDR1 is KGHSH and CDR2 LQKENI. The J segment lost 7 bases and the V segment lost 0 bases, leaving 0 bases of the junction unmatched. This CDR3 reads CASSPPGQGEKLFF. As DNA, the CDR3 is TGTGCCAGCTCACCACCGGGACAGGGTGAAAAACTGTTTTTT.

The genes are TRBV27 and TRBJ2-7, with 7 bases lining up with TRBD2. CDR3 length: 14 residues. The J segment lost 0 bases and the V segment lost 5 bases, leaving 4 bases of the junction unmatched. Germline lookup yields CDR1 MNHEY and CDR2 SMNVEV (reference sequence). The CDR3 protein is CASSTAGVSYEQYF. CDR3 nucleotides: TGTGCCAGCAGTACTGCGGGGGTCTCCTACGAGCAGTACTTC.

CDR3 amino acids: CASSLRTPPGEQFF. The CDR3 region has the DNA TGTGCCAGCAGCTTAAGGACTCCCCCCGGTGAGCAGTTCTTC. The genes are TRBV7-3 and TRBJ2-1, with a weak D call TRBD2 (5 bases). Germline loops: CDR1 SGHTA, CDR2 FQGTGA. The CDR3 extends over 14 amino acids. V shed 1 base and J shed 9 bases, with 13 bases lying between them.

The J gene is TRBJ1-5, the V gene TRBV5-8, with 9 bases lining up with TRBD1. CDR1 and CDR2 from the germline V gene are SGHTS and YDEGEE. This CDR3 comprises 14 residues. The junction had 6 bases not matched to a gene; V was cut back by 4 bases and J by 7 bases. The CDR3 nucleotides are TGTGCCAGCAGCCAACAGGGGGCCCGGCAGCCCCAGCATTTT. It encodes CASSQQGARQPQHF.